The clone carrying this T cell receptor (beta chain) appeared a few times. The antigen remains undetermined. Unique molecular identifiers were carried by the TCR beta cDNA libraries. Using its own MiXCR run on the PCR reads, TCRdb lists one record per CDR3 protein. The sample records 450,000 to 650,000 distinct CDR3 sequences, around 40% being singletons. Trimming took off 5 bases at V and 1 base at J, with 15 bases between the two ends. The germline gives CDR1 SGHRS, CDR2 YFSETQ. This CDR3 spans 15 amino acids. The data are from a study of post-analysis software for immune sequencing data. Notes on the study in general: Significantly decreased normalized Chao1 diversity was recorded for multiple sclerosis patients relative to controls. TRBV5-6, TRBV5-1 and TRBV20-1 were among 4 or 5 TRBV segments more frequent in patients than controls. F-measure co-clustering was strong for batch-matched samples.

This receptor was identified in a girl aged 5 to 17 with multiple sclerosis. The genes are TRBV5-1 and TRBJ2-5; D unresolved. The source material was blood. CDR3 region: CASSSGPSFQETQYF. In DNA form, the CDR3 reads TGCGCCAGCAGTTCGGGTCCTTCCTTCCAAGAGACCCAGTACTTC.